The 7 T cell receptor beta chains listed next were all sequenced from one sample in a study of technical replicates of blood from a handful of donors. The protocol was immunoSEQ multiplex PCR, while the TCRdb copy is restricted to in-frame clones and leaves out a portion. Counted here are tens of thousands of clones, roughly 92% occurring once; the ten biggest clones make up around 0.38%. The specimen sequenced was T cells isolated from PBMCs. Source of these receptors: a human donor in good health.

This chain joins TRBV14 and TRBJ2-7; TRBD2 is a possible D gene (5 bases). V was cut by 4 bases and J by 3 bases, with 7 bases left in between. The CDR3 sequence is 12 residues long. Per germline, CDR1 SGHDN and CDR2 FVKESK. CDR3 in amino acids: CASSPDYYEQYF. The CDR3 DNA follows: TGTGCCAGCAGCCCCGACTACTACGAGCAGTACTTC.

The CDR3 loop reads CASSLVTSGSETDTQYF. The CDR3 region has the DNA TGCGCCAGCAGCTTGGTCACCAGCGGGAGTGAAACAGATACGCAGTATTTT. V is TRBV5-1 and J is TRBJ2-3; 8 bases align to TRBD2. V lost 0 bases to trimming and J lost 3 bases; unmatched junction nucleotides: 9. CDR3 size: 17 residues. Germline CDR1 and CDR2: SGHRS and YFSETQ.

This clone has a single count. This rearrangement joins TRBV6-5 to TRBJ1-2; D remains ambiguous. The CDR3 spans 11 residues. The V and J ends lost 3 bases and 14 bases respectively, with 13 bases between them. Germline V CDR1 and CDR2: MNHEY, SVGAGI. The CDR3: CASSYPGNQTF. The CDR3 DNA follows: TGTGCCAGCAGTTATCCGGGAAACCAGACCTTC.

V and J are TRBV6-5 and TRBJ1-5, with a possible D match to TRBD1 (5 bases). V was shortened by 6 bases and J by 2 bases, with 11 bases between the two germline ends. This CDR3 region has 14 residues. Looked up from germline, CDR1 is MNHEY and CDR2 is SVGAGI. In DNA, the CDR3 is TGTGCCAGCAGAAGGGAAGGGGGCAATCAGCCCCAGCATTTT. Its translation: CASRREGGNQPQHF.

V is TRBV11-3 and J is TRBJ2-1; the match to TRBD1 covers 10 bases. This CDR3 contains 16 residues. The V segment lost 4 bases and the J segment 5 bases; nucleotides outside the gene matches: 8. Germline lookup yields CDR1 SGHNT and CDR2 YENEEA. CDR3 region: CASSSPGQGIHNEQFF. The CDR3 bases are TGTGCCAGCAGCTCACCGGGACAGGGGATCCACAATGAGCAGTTCTTC. The full variable domain, rest sourced from reference TRBV11-3 and TRBJ2-1, is EAGVVQSPRYKIIEKKQPVAFWCNPISGHNTLYWYLQNLGQGPELLIRYENEEAVDDSQLPKDRFSAERLKGVDSTLKIQPAELGDSAVYLCASSSPGQGIHNEQFFGPGTRLTVL.

This chain uses TRBV10-3 with TRBJ2-1, with TRBD2 identical over 7 bases. V was pared by 6 bases and J by 5 bases, with 7 bases of the junction left unmatched. The CDR3 sequence is 14 residues long. The germline CDR1 and CDR2 sequences are ENHRY and SYGVKD. DNA of the CDR3: TGTGCCATCAGAGGTGCTAGCGGAAACAATGAGCAGTTCTTC. Its protein is CAIRGASGNNEQFF.

The chain has TRBV14 and TRBJ2-1, with 9 bases fitting TRBD1. The CDR3 spans 16 residues. The trim removed 4 bases at V and 7 bases at J, leaving 11 bases unmatched. Germline CDR1 SGHDN, CDR2 FVKESK. The CDR3 spells CASSLFPGQGRNEQFF. CDR3 nucleotides: TGTGCCAGCAGCCTATTCCCGGGACAGGGAAGAAATGAGCAGTTCTTC. The full variable domain, with the rest looked up from reference TRBV14 and TRBJ2-1, is EAGVTQFPSHSVIEKGQTVTLRCDPISGHDNLYWYRRVMGKEIKFLLHFVKESKQDESGMPNNRFLAERTGGTYSTLKVQPAELEDSGVYFCASSLFPGQGRNEQFFGPGTRLTVL.